Reported below is one TCR beta chain. Its antigen is not known. This sample stems from a study of T cell responses to AZD1222 COVID-19 vaccine. The study, taken as a whole, reports: Without day 14 samples, only post-peak T cell repertoires were studied. Donors were mostly white British, more females; clonal diversity possibly underestimated. Nearly half of spike-specific TCRs reportedly go after variant regions that carry no mutations.

Only in-frame clones appear in the TCRdb table, and some are missing; sequencing was by immunoSEQ multiplex PCR. The table shows about 120,000 clones, with roughly 91% occurring only once. The source was peripheral blood, collected 28 days after the second AZD1222 dose. The sequence derives from an adult who received the AZD1222 COVID-19 vaccine.

CDR3 nucleotides: TGTGCCAGCAGCTTAGGCCGAGGGCGCGACGAGCAGTACTTC. It encodes CASSLGRGRDEQYF. The J gene is TRBJ2-7, the V gene TRBV13, with a tentative D call TRBD2 (5 bases). The ends were cut back, 0 bases at V and 5 bases at J, with 11 bases in the middle. Germline V gene data show CDR1 as PRHDT and CDR2 as FYEKMQ (reference sequence). This CDR3 is 14 amino acids long.